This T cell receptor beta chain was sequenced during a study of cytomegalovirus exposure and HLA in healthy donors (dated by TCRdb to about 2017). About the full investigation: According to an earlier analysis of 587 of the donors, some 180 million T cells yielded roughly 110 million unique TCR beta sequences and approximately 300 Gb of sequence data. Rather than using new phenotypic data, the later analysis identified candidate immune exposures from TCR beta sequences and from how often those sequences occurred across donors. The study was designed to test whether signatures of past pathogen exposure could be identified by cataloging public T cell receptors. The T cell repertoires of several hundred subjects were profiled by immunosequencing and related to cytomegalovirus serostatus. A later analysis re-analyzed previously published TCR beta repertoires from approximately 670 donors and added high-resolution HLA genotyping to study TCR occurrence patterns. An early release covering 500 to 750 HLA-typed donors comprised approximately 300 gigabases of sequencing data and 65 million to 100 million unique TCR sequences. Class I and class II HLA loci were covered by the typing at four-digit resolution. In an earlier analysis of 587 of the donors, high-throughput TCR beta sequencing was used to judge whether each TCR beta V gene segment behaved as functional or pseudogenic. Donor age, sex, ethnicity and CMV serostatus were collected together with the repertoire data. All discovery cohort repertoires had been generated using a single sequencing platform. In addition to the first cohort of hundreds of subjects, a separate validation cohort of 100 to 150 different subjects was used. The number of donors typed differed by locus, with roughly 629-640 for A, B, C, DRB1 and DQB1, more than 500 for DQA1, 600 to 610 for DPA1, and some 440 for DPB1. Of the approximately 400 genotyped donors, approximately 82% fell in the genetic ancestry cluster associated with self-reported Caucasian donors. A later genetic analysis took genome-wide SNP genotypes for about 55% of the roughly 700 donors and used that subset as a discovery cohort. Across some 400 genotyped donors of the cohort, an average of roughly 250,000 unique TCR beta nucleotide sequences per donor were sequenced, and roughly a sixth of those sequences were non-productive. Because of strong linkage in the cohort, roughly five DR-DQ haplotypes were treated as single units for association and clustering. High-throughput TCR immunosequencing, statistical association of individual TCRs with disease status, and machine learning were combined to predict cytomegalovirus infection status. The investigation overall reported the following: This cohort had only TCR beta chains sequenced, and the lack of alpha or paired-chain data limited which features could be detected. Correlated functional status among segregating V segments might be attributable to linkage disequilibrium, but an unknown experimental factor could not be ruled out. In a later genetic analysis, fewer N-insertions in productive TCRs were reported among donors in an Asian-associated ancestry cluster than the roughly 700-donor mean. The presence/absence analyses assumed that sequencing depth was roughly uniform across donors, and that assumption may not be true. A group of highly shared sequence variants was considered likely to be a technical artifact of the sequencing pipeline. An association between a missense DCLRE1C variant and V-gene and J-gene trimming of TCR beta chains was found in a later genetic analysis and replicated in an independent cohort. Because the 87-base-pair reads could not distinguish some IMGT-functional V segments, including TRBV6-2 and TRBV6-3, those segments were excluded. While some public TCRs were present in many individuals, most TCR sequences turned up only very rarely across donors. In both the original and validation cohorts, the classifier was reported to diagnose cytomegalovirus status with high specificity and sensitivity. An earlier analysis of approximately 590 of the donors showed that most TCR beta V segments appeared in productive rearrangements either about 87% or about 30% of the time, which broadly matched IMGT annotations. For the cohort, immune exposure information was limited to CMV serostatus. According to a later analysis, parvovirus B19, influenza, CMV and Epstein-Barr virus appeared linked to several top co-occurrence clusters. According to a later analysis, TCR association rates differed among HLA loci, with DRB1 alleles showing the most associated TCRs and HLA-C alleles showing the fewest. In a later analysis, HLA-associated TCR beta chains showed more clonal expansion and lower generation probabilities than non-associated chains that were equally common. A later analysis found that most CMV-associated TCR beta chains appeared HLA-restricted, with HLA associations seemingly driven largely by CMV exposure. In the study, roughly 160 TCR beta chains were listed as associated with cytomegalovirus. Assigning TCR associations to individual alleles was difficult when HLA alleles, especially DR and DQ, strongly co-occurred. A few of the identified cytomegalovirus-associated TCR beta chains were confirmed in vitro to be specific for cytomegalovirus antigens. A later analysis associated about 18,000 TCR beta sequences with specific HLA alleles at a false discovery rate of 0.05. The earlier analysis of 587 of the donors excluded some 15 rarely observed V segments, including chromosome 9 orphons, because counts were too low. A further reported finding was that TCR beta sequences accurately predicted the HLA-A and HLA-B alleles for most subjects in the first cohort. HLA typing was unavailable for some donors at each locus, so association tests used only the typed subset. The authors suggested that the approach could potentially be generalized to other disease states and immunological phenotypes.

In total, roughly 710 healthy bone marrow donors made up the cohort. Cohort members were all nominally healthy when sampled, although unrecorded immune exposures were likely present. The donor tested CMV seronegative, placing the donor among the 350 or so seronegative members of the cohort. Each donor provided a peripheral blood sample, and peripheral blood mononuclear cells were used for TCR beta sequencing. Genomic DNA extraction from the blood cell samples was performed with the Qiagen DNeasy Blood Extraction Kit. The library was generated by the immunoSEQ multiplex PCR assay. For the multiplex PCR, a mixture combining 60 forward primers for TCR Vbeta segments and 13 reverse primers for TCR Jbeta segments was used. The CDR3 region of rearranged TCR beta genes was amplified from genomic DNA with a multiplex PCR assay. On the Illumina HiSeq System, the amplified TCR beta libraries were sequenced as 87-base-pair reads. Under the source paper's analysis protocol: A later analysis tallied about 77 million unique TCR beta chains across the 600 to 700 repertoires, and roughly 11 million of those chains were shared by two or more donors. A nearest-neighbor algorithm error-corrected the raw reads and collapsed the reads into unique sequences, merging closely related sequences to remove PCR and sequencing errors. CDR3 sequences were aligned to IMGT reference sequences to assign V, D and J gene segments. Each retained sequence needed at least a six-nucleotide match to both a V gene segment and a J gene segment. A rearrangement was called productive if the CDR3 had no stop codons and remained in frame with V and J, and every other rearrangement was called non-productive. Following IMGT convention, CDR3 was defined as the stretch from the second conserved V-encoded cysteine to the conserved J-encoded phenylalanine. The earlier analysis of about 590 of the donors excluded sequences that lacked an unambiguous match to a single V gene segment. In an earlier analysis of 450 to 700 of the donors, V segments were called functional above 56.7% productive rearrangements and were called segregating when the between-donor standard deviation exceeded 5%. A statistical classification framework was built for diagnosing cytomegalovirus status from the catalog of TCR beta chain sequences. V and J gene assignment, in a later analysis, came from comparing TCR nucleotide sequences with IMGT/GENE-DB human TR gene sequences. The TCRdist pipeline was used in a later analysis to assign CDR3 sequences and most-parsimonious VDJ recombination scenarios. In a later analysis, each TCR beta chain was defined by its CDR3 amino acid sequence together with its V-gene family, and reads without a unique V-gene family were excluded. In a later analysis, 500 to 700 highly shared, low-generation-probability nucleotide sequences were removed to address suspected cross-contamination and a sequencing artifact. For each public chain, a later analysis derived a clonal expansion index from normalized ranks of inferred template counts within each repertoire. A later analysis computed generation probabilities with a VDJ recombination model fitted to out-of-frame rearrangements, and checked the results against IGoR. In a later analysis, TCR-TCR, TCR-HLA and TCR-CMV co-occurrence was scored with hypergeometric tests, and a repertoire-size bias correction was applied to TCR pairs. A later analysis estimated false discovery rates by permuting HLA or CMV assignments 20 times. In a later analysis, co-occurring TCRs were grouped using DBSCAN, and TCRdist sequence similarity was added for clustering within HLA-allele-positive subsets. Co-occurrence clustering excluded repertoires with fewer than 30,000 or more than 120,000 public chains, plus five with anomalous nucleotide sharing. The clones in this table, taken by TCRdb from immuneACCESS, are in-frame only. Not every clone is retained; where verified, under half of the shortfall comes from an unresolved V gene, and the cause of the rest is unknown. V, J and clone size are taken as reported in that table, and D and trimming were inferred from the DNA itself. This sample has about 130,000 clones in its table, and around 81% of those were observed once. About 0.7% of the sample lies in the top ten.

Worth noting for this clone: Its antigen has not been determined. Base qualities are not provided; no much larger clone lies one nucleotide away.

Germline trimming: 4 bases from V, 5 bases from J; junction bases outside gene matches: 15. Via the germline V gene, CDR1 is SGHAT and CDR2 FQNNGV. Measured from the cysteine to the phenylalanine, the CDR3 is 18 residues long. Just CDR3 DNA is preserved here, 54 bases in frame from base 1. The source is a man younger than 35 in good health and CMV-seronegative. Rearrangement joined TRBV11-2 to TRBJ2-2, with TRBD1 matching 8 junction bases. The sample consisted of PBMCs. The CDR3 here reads CASSSFPAQGVRTGELFF. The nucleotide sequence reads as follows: TGTGCCAGCAGCTCCTTCCCTGCACAGGGGGTGCGGACCGGGGAGCTGTTTTTT. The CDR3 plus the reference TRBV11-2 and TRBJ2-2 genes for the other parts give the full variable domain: EAGVAQSPRYKIIEKRQSVAFWCNPISGHATLYWYQQILGQGPKLLIQFQNNGVVDDSQLPKDRFSAERLKGVDSTLKIQPAKLEDSAVYLCASSSFPAQGVRTGELFFGEGSRLTVL.